This T cell receptor (beta chain) was captured by sequencing in a study of neoadjuvant anti-PD-1 for oral cavity cancer. In the study overall: Patients without progression received a fourth nivolumab dose around day 43, then surgical resection on days 50-56.

Trimming cost V 0 bases and J 1 base, with 9 bases left between them. In germline, CDR1 is SEHNR, CDR2 FQNEAQ (reference sequence). The CDR3 covers 15 residues. Some clones are missing from TCRdb's copy, which holds only in-frame ones; the method was immunoSEQ multiplex PCR. The sample has about 15,000 clones; 55% to 80% are singletons. Analysis of PBMCs was direct, with no culture step. The TCR sequence derives from a person aged 40 to 85 with oral cavity squamous cell carcinoma. The sequencing here drew on PBMCs, taken before nivolumab (anti-PD-1) treatment. The chain recombines TRBV7-9 with TRBJ2-5, with D uncertain. The CDR3 nucleotides are TGTGCCAGCAGCTTAGCGGGCCCTTCCCAAGAGACCCAGTACTTC. Protein sequence: CASSLAGPSQETQYF.